This TCR beta chain was captured by sequencing in a study of T cell responses to AZD1222 COVID-19 vaccine. Study findings and constraints: AZD1222 recipients seropositive at baseline numbered only six or seven. Spike-wide coverage was observed for vaccine-associated CD4 TCRs, with dominant responses at 160-218 and 743-854. A reported finding is that nearly half of spike-specific TCRs target unmutated variant regions.

V lost 5 bases and J lost 2; bases outside the gene matches: 4. Germline lookup yields CDR1 LGHNA and CDR2 YNFKEQ. The CDR3 has 16 residues. Details on this clone: What it binds is unknown.

Method: immunoSEQ multiplex PCR; TCRdb's copy keeps in-frame clones and lacks some. The table records roughly 150,000 clones, about 90% of them present only once. The sample was peripheral blood, taken on day 0 of AZD1222 vaccination. The sequence derives from an adult in good health. The chain joins TRBV4-2 to TRBJ2-1, with 12 nucleotides matching TRBD2. CDR3 bases: TGTGCCAGCAGCGAGCGACTAGCGGGAGCCTACAATGAGCAGTTCTTC. Its translation is CASSERLAGAYNEQFF.